The source of this T cell receptor (delta chain) is a study of in vitro expanded adult blood gammadelta T cells (dated by TCRdb to 2018 to 2021). Some background on the complete study: Sort purity ranged from over 90% to 100% Vgamma9Vdelta2 cells among T cells. For every donor, cells were stimulated separately with HMBPP, zoledronate or AbnobaViscum P, and the TRG and TRD CDR3 repertoires from each condition were sequenced. The study compared the TCR repertoire of Vgamma9Vdelta2 T cells expanded in vitro with a mistletoe-extract drug against those expanded with HMBPP or zoledronate. The TCR repertoire analysis included a few subjects. The study at large found these results: All repertoires were derived from in vitro expanded cultures of healthy donor cells rather than from mistletoe-treated patients. AbnobaViscum P-expanded Vgamma9Vdelta2 repertoires showed CDR3 length, diversity and J usage similar to HMBPP- and zoledronate-expanded repertoires, suggesting a polyclonal response. Most of the top TRGV9 CDR3 clonotypes were public, as they were shared across donors and across all three stimulation conditions. The TRDV2 repertoire shared between treatments was private to each donor, and multidimensional scaling grouped TRD repertoires by subject rather than by stimulant.

This specimen's treatment or condition label, per the study, means: AbnobaViscum Pini, a non-fermented European mistletoe (Viscum album, pine host) extract drug, 950 to 1,000 ug/mL. After expansion, live CD3+ TCRgammadelta+ Vgamma9+ Vdelta2+ T cells were FACS-sorted on a FACS Aria III. Before expansion, PBMC were pulsed with around 1,000 ug/mL AbnobaViscum P for one day and were then washed three times. The cultures were expanded for roughly 15 days, and IL-2 was added again every 3 to 4 days. Once the one-day stimulant pulse was over, the cells were washed three times and then cultured in medium that contained about 100 U/mL IL-2. Before culture, peripheral blood mononuclear cells were isolated by Lymphoprep gradient centrifugation and frozen in liquid nitrogen. In regard to this clone: Its antigen has not been determined. A single base separates this from a much larger clone, so it may be a read error. Other DNA sequences in this sample translate to the same CDR3.

Libraries were made using 5' RACE. For each sample, the RNeasy Micro Kit was used to extract RNA from 8,000 to 10,000 sorted cells. To build the libraries, template-switch reverse transcription was performed and then the CDR3gamma and CDR3delta regions were amplified by PCR. Sequencing of the amplicons was done on an Illumina MiSeq with the V2 300 kit, which yielded 150 bp paired-end reads. As for how the authors treated the data: Read quality was checked with FastQC version 0.11.8. Using MiXCR version 3.0.3, reads were aligned to GenBank TRG or TRD reference genes to build the CDR3 sequences. Apart from TRDD assembly using 3 rather than 5 consecutive nucleotides, MiXCR was run with default parameters. VDJtools version 1.2.1 with default settings was used for the repertoire analyses, which included normalized Shannon-Wiener diversity, clonotype tracking and multidimensional scaling. Out-of-frame CDR3 sequences and those containing stop codons were excluded from analysis. For TCRdb, the public reads were processed anew by CATT, and duplicate DNA sequences were folded into one row. In this record, the V and J calls reflect TCRdb's handling and not the investigators' own analysis. The sample table holds 300 to 500 delta-chain clones, of which 50% to 70% were seen once. The ten largest clones represent about 60% of the sample.

For CDR1 and CDR2, the germline V gene lists GEAIGNYY and EKD. There are 17 amino acids in the CDR3, from cysteine to phenylalanine inclusive. The kept DNA is CDR3 alone, 51 bases in frame from the first base. V lost 3 bases and J lost 5 bases, and the count of bases not matched to a germline gene is 13. This chain is built from TRDV2 and TRDJ1, and 11 bases in between align with TRDD3. The sample in question was gamma-delta T cells from peripheral blood expanded in culture, obtained from an in vitro culture stimulated with Abnoba P. The clonotype originates from an adult in good health. The DNA reads TGTGCCTGTGACGAGGTTACTGGGGGATATTTGACTGATAAACTCATCTTT. It specifies CACDEVTGGYLTDKLIF.